Listed below are T cell receptor beta chains from one sample, sequenced in a study of identical twins. One entry per CDR3 protein results from TCRdb running MiXCR on the 5' RACE reads. The table lists roughly 1.6 million distinct CDR3 sequences, more than 30% of them singletons, with 0.25% to 0.3% in the top ten. The specimen sequenced was cord blood. These receptors all stem from a newborn girl in good health. Each CDR3 is given with its conserved first and last residue. The D gene is left open where the match is weak. Clone size is given for some rows only: seen once, a few or many times, or a class if the clone is expanded.

TRBV7-2	NA	NA	TRBJ1-2	CASSLDRGAPYGYTF
TRBV25-1	NA	NA	TRBJ1-2	CASSYQTHGYTF
TRBV20-1	NA	few	TRBJ2-7	CSASRFKAHEQYF
TRBV6-5	NA	NA	TRBJ2-3	CASSFLLGGPRKRTDTQYF
TRBV28	TRBD2	few	TRBJ2-3	CASSNLAGEVTDTQYF
TRBV3-1	TRBD1	NA	TRBJ1-1	CASSPQTGNPEAFF
TRBV4-2	NA	few	TRBJ2-1	CASSQARSVSSYNEQFF
TRBV28	NA	many	TRBJ2-1	CASSLSADPRDEQFF
TRBV7-9	NA	NA	TRBJ2-7	CASSFGRVDEQYF
TRBV25-1	NA	NA	TRBJ1-2	CASSEYANYGYTF
TRBV27	NA	few	TRBJ2-3	CASRAWDTQYF
TRBV4-1	NA	NA	TRBJ2-2	CASSLRWDRAGTGELFF
TRBV4-2	NA	many	TRBJ2-5	CASSQNQETQYF
TRBV5-1	NA	many	TRBJ2-5	CASSDDFQETQYF
TRBV9	TRBD2	NA	TRBJ2-3	CASSVVTSGVDTQYF
TRBV7-8	NA	few	TRBJ2-7	CASSPSDSAASYEQYF
TRBV29-1	NA	once	TRBJ2-1	CSVNGGYSSYNEQFF
TRBV7-8	NA	few	TRBJ2-3	CASSLRVGGSTDTQYF
TRBV28	NA	many	TRBJ1-4	CASSPLGTANEKLFF
TRBV20-1	NA	few	TRBJ2-5	CSARPRGPVETQYF
TRBV5-1	TRBD2	NA	TRBJ2-5	CASSTGTTSQETQYF
TRBV20-1	TRBD2	NA	TRBJ2-1	CSAGRTSINEQFF
TRBV20-1	TRBD2	NA	TRBJ2-1	CTGTSGASSYNEQFF
TRBV5-1	TRBD2	NA	TRBJ2-7	CASSPRGTSGGPLYEQYF
TRBV3-1	TRBD2	few	TRBJ2-4	CASSHLVRGGPQNIQYF
TRBV29-1	NA	NA	TRBJ1-1	CSVYGRIMNTEAFF
TRBV20-1	NA	NA	TRBJ1-2	CSARSTFEGYTF
TRBV29-1	NA	few	TRBJ1-4	CSVSHSGSNEKLFF
TRBV7-9	NA	many	TRBJ2-4	CASSPGDRLAKNIQYF
TRBV27	NA	few	TRBJ2-7	CASSSYNAGLAYEQYF
TRBV4-2	NA	NA	TRBJ2-3	CASSRGIAATSTDTQYF
TRBV13	TRBD1	few	TRBJ1-1	CASSSNRDRGDNTEAFF
TRBV14	NA	few	TRBJ2-2	CASSQIDVAGELFF
TRBV9	NA	few	TRBJ2-3	CASSVVKLAGDTQYF
TRBV9	TRBD2	few	TRBJ2-1	CASSVVGTTVANEQFF
TRBV27	NA	few	TRBJ2-7	CASSLRYDSSYEQYF
TRBV7-8	NA	NA	TRBJ1-5	CASSVAQGNQPQHF
TRBV5-1	NA	NA	TRBJ1-6	CASSLAEGSSYNSPLHF
TRBV28	NA	NA	TRBJ2-7	CASSLAGSGTYEQYF
TRBV12-3/TRBV12-4	NA	many	TRBJ2-4	CASSLNSKNIQYF
TRBV21-1	NA	few	TRBJ2-4	CASSTFRDRVGDIQYF
TRBV6-1	TRBD2	NA	TRBJ2-3	CASSESPWTSGAVTDTQYF
TRBV2	NA	NA	TRBJ2-1	CASSGDPLGNEQFF
TRBV7-9	NA	few	TRBJ2-7	CASSLEISGRYEQYF
TRBV6-6	NA	many	TRBJ1-5	CASSYFGAGRQPQHF
TRBV7-9	TRBD2	NA	TRBJ2-1	CASTFSEVAGLYNEQFF
TRBV12-3/TRBV12-4	TRBD1	few	TRBJ1-2	CASSLDRGLSYGYTF
TRBV20-1	NA	NA	TRBJ2-3	CSPSSGRGDTQYF
TRBV4-2	NA	NA	TRBJ1-2	CASSPVGGEDYGYTF
TRBV3-1	NA	few	TRBJ1-4	CASSLAGERSEKLFF
TRBV14	NA	NA	TRBJ2-4	CASSPSAGGQYF
TRBV9	NA	few	TRBJ2-5	CASSAQQGIGETQYF
TRBV20-1	NA	few	TRBJ2-7	CSAREDGAEQYF
TRBV12-3/TRBV12-4	NA	many	TRBJ2-5	CASSPGGTQETQYF
TRBV20-1	NA	few	TRBJ1-6	CSARRERGYNSPLHF
TRBV6-6	TRBD2	few	TRBJ2-1	CASSFWTSVVGSNEQFF
TRBV2	TRBD1	NA	TRBJ1-5	CASSDIPPRQGRNQPQHF
TRBV5-5	TRBD1	NA	TRBJ2-3	CASSLWGQATDTQYF
TRBV7-2	NA	NA	TRBJ2-1	CASSLHNRAPRNEQFF